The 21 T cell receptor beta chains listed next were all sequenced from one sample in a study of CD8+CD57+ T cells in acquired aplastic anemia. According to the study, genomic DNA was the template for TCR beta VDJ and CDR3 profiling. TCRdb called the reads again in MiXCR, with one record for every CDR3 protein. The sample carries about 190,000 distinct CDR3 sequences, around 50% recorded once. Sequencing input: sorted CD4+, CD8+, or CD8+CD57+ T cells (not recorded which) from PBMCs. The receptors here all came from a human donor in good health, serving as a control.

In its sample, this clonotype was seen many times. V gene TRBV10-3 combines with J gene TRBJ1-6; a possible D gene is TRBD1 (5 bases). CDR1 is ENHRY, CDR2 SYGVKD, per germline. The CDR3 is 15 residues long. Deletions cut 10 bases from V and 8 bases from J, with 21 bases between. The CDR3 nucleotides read TGTGCCACCCGACCCGTAACAGGAGCCGATTCACCCCTCCACTTT. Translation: CATRPVTGADSPLHF.

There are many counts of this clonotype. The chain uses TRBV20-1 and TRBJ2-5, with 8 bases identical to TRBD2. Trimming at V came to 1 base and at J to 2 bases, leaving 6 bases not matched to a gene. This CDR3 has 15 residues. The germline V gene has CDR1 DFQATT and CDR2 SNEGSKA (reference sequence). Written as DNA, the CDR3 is TGCAGTGCTAGAGGGGCGGGGGGAAGGCAAGAGACCCAGTACTTC. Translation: CSARGAGGRQETQYF.

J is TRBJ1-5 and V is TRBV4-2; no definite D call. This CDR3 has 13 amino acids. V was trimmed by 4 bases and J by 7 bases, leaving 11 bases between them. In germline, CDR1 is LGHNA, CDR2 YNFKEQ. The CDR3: CASSREEGQPQHF. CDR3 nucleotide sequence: TGTGCCAGCAGCCGAGAAGAAGGACAGCCCCAGCATTTT.

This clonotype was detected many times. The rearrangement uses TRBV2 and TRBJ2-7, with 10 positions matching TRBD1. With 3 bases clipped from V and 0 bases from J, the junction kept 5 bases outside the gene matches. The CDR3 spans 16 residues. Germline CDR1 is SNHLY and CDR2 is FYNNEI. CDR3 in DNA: TGTGCCAGCAGTGATGGCGGGACAGGGGTCTCCTACGAGCAGTACTTC. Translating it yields CASSDGGTGVSYEQYF.

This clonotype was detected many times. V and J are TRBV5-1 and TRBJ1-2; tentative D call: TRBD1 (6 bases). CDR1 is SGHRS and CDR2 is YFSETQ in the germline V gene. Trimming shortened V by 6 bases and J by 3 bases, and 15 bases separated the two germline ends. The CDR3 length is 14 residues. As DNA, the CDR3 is TGCGCCAGCACGTTGGAGAGGGGGGACTATGGCTACACCTTC. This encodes CASTLERGDYGYTF.

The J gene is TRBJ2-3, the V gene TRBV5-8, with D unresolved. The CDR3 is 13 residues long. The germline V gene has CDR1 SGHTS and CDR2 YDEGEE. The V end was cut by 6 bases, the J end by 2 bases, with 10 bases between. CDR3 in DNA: TGTGCCAGCATGTCTCATAACACAGATACGCAGTATTTT. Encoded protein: CASMSHNTDTQYF.

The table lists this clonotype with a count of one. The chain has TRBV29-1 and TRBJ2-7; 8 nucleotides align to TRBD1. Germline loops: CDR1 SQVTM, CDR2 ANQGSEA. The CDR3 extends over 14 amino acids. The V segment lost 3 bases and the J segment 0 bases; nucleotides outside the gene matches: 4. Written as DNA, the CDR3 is TGCAGCGTTGACTACAGGGGGGACTCCTACGAGCAGTACTTC. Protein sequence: CSVDYRGDSYEQYF.

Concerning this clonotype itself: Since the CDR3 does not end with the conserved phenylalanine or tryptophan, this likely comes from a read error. As DNA, the CDR3 is TGTGCCATCAGTGAGTCGGACGGGGGGTTCGAGCAGTACTTA. This encodes CAISESDGGFEQYL. The rearrangement links TRBV10-3 to TRBJ2-7; 7 positions agree with TRBD2. The germline CDR1 and CDR2 sequences are ENHRY and SYGVKD. J was trimmed by 6 bases and V by 0 bases; bases with no gene match: 5. This CDR3 has 14 residues.

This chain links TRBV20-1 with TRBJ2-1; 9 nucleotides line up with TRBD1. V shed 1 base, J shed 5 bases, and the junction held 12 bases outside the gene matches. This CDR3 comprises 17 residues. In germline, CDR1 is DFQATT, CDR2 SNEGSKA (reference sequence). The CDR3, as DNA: TGCAGTGCTAGAGCACCTGGCGGGACAGGGAAGAACAATGAGCAGTTCTTC. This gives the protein CSARAPGGTGKNNEQFF.

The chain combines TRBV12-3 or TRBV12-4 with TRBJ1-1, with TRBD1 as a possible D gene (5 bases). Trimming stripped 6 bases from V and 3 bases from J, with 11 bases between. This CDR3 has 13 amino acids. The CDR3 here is CASSPGVDTEAFF. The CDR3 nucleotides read TGTGCCAGCAGCCCGGGGGTAGACACTGAAGCTTTCTTT.

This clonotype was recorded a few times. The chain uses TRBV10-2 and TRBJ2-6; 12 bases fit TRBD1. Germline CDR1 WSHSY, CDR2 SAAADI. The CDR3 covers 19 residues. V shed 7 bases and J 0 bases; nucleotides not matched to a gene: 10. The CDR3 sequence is CASNAGTGGRGSGANVLTF. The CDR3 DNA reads TGCGCCAGCAACGCCGGGACAGGGGGCAGGGGCTCTGGGGCCAACGTCCTGACTTTC.

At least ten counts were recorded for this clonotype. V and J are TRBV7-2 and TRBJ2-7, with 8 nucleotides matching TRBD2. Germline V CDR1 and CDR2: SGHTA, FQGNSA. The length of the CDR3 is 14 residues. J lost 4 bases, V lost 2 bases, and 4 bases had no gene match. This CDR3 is CASSLYGGEYEQYF. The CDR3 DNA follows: TGTGCCAGCAGCTTATACGGGGGGGAATACGAGCAGTACTTC. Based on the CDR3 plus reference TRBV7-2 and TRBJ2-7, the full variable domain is GAGVSQSPSNKVTEKGKDVELRCDPISGHTALYWYRQSLGQGLEFLIYFQGNSAPDKSGLPSDRFSAERTGGSVSTLTIQRTQQEDSAVYLCASSLYGGEYEQYFGPGTRLTVT.

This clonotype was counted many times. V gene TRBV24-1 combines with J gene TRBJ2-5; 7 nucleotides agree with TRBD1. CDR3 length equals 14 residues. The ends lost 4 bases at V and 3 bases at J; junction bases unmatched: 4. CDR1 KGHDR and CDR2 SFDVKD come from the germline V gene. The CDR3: CATSETGLEETQYF. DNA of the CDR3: TGTGCCACCAGTGAGACAGGGCTTGAAGAGACCCAGTACTTC.

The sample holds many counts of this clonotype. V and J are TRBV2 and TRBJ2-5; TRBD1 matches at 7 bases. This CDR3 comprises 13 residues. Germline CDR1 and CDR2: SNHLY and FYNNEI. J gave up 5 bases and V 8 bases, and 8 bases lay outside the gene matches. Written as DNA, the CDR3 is TGTGCCAGCGTCTTTCTGACAGGGGAGACCCAGTACTTC. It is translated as CASVFLTGETQYF.

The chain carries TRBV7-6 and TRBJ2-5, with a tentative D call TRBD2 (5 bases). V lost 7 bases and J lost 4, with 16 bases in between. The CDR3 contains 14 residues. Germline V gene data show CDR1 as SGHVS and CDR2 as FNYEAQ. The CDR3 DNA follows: TGTGCCAGCACCCCCGGGGATGGAGCAGAGACCCAGTACTTC. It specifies CASTPGDGAETQYF.

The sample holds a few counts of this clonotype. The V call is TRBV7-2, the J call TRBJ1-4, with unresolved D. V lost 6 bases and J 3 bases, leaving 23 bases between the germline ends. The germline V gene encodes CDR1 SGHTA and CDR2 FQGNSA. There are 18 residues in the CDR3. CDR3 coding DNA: TGTGCCAGCAGTGAAACCCGCCCTGGGCCTGGGGCTAATGAAAAACTGTTTTTT. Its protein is CASSETRPGPGANEKLFF. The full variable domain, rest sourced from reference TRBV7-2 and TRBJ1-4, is GAGVSQSPSNKVTEKGKDVELRCDPISGHTALYWYRQSLGQGLEFLIYFQGNSAPDKSGLPSDRFSAERTGGSVSTLTIQRTQQEDSAVYLCASSETRPGPGANEKLFFGSGTQLSVL.

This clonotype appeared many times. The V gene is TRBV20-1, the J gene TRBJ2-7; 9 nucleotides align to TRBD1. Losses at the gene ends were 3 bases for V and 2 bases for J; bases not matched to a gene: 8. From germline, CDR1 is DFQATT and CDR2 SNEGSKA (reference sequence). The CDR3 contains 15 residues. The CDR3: CSASDSGTGTYEQYF. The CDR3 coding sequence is TGCAGTGCTAGTGACTCCGGGACAGGGACCTACGAGCAGTACTTC.

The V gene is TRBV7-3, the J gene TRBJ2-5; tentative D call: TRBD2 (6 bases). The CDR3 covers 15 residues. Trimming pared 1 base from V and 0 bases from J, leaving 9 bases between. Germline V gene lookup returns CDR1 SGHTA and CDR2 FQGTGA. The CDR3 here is CASSLIASDQETQYF. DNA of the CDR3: TGTGCCAGCAGCTTAATAGCTAGCGACCAAGAGACCCAGTACTTC.

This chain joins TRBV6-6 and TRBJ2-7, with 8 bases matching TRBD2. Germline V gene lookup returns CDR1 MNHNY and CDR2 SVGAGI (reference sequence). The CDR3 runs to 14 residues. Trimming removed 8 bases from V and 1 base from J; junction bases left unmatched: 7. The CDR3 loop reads CASREGFESYEQYF. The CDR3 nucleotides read TGTGCCAGCCGGGAGGGTTTCGAGTCCTACGAGCAGTACTTC.

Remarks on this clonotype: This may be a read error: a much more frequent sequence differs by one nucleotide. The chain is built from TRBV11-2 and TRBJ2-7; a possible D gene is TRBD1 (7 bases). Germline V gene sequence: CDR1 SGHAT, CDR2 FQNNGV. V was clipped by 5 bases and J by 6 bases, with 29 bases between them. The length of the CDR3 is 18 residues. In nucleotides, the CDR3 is TGTGCCAGCAGCCGCCAGGGGCCTTCAGGGGGGAAATTCTGCGAGCAGTACTTC. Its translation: CASSRQGPSGGKFCEQYF. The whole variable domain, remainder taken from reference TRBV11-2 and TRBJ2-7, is EAGVAQSPRYKIIEKRQSVAFWCNPISGHATLYWYQQILGQGPKLLIQFQNNGVVDDSQLPKDRFSAERLKGVDSTLKIQPAKLEDSAVYLCASSRQGPSGGKFCEQYFGPGTRLTVT.

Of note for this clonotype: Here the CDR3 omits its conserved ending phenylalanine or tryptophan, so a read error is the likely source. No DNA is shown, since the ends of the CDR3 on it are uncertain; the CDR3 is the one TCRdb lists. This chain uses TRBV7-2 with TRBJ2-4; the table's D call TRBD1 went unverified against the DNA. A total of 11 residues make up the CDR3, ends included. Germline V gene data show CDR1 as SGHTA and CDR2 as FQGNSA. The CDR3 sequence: CASSWGQWEGL.